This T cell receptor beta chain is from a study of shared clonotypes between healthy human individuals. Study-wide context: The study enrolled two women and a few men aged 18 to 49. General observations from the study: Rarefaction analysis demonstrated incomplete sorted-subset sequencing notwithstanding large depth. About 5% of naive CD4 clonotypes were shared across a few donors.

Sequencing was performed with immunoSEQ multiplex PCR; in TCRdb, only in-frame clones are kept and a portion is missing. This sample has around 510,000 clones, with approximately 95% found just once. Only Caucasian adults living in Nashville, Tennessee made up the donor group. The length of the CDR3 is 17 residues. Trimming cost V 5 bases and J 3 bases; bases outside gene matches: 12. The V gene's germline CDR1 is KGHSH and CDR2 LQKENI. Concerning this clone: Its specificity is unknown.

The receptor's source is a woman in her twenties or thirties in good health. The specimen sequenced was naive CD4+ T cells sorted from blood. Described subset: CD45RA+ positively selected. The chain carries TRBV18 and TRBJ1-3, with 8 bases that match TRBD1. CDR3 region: CASSASAQGAGGNTIYF. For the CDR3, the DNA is TGTGCCAGCTCAGCCTCTGCCCAGGGGGCTGGTGGAAACACCATATATTTT.